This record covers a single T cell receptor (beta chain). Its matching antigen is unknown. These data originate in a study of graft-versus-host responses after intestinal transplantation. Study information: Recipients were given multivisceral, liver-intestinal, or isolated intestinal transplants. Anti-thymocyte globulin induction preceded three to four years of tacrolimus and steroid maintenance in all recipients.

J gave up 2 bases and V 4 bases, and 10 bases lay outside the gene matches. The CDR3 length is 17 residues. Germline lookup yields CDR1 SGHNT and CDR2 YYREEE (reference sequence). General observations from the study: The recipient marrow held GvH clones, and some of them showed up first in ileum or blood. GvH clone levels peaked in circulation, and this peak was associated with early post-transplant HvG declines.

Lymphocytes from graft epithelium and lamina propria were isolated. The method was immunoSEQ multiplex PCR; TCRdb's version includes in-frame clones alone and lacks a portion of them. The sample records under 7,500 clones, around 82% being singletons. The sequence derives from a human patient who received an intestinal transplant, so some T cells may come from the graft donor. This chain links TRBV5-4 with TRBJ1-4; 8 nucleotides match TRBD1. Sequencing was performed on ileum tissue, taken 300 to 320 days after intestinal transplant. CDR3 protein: CASSTRQGPATNEKLFF. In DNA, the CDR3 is TGTGCCAGCAGCACCAGACAGGGGCCTGCTACTAATGAAAAACTGTTTTTT.